The TCR beta chain under discussion was sequenced for a study of a mutant IDH1 vaccine in newly diagnosed glioma listed by TCRdb under 2021. About the investigation overall: Patients received eight vaccinations in weeks 1, 3, 5, 7, 11, 15, 19 and 23, corresponding to visits V03 through V10. Vaccination started 4-6 weeks after radiotherapy alone, or was given together with temozolomide cycles in the groups whose treatment included chemotherapy. Of the approximately 29 treated patients, approximately 62% were male and about 40% were female, and a mean age of roughly 41 years was recorded. Before enrollment, patients had received standard therapy of radiotherapy alone, temozolomide alone, or radiochemotherapy with temozolomide; most received the combination. Peripheral blood was drawn at six visits: V03 (baseline), V05, V07, V10, V12 and V13. For exploratory analyses, approximately 25 treated patients had longitudinal TCRB deep sequencing done wherever samples were available.

As to this clone: Its antigen is currently not known. Per-base qualities were not stored, and no clone one base away is much larger.

On the study overall, not on this receptor specifically: No apparent relationship was observed between pseudoprogression and alterations in the top peripheral T cell clonotypes detected by TCRB sequencing. Across multiple MHC alleles, vaccine-induced immune responses were seen in 90% to 95% of patients. Availability determined which PBMC samples were chosen for TCRB deep sequencing. It was noted by the authors that analyses of patient blood samples could not be reproduced owing to sample limitations.

The CDR3 goes from the cysteine to the phenylalanine over 16 residues. CDR3 DNA only is kept here, 48 bases in frame from base 1. At the junction V is shortened by 3 bases and J by 6 bases, with 21 bases in between. The germline V gene (reference sequence) sets CDR1 to GTSNPN and CDR2 to SVGIG. The time point label on this specimen signifies: week 23, last vaccination. Every vaccine dose consisted of 300 ug of a 20-mer mutant IDH1 peptide in Montanide, administered subcutaneously together with topical imiquimod. Donors had newly diagnosed WHO grade 3 or 4 IDH1-mutant astrocytomas with loss of nuclear ATRX. The samples were drawn from NOA16, a multicentre, single-arm, open-label phase I trial in Germany that tested a mutant IDH1 peptide vaccine in humans for the first time. Genomic DNA for TCRB sequencing was isolated from EDTA blood with the DNeasy Blood and Tissue Kit. Library generation was performed with the immunoSEQ multiplex PCR assay. Rearranged TCR beta chain sequences were amplified with the hsTCRB Kit following the manufacturer's protocol. TCRB libraries were sequenced on an Illumina MiSeq. As for how the authors treated the data: Demultiplexing, trimming and gene mapping were performed with the kit vendor's proprietary platform. TCRdb limited this immuneACCESS table to in-frame rearrangements with V and J called. A share of clones is missing; checked studies link under half to unresolved V genes, and the rest is unexplained. Clone size and V and J calls were adopted from that table, with D and trimming inferred from the DNA. Across this sample there are about 60,000 clones, with roughly 84% seen only once. About an eighth of the sample is held by the ten biggest clonotypes.

This receptor was identified in a man younger than 35 with glioma. The chain links TRBV30 with TRBJ1-5, with TRBD1 tentatively as D gene (5 bases match). Sequences were derived from PBMCs, sampled from a glioma patient whose treatment included an IDH1 peptide vaccine. CDR3 reads: CAWSKTGGGLGQPQHF. The sequenced DNA is TGTGCCTGGAGCAAAACCGGTGGGGGATTGGGTCAGCCCCAGCATTTT.